One sample yielded the 19 T cell receptor beta chains listed below, sequenced in a study of blood T cell repertoires in COVID-19. TCRdb's copy holds only in-frame clones and misses some; the assay was immunoSEQ multiplex PCR. The sample has roughly 32,000 clones; roughly 91% are singletons. The specimen was peripheral blood. The receptors shown here come from a man aged 70-80 years with active or convalescent COVID-19.

This chain joins TRBV2 and TRBJ1-1; TRBD1 matches at 7 bases. The junction had 6 bases not matched to a gene; V was cut back by 6 bases and J by 5 bases. CDR1 and CDR2 from the germline V gene are SNHLY and FYNNEI. The CDR3 sequence is 13 residues long. CDR3 coding DNA: TGTGCCAGCAGATGGGACAGTAGGACTGAAGCTTTCTTT. Translation gives CASRWDSRTEAFF.

This clone was detected a few times. Here the CDR3 DNA reads TGTGCCAGCTTTCGGGGAAATGAAAAACTGTTTTTT. It specifies CASFRGNEKLFF. The chain uses TRBV6-1 and TRBJ1-4; D is ambiguous. This CDR3 region has 12 residues. Looked up from germline, CDR1 is MNHNS and CDR2 is SASEGT. V gave up 8 bases and J gave up 5 bases, with 9 bases separating them.

This clone showed up just once. This chain uses TRBV6-1 with TRBJ2-1, with 7 bases matching TRBD1. Losses at the gene ends were 3 bases for V and 4 bases for J; bases not matched to a gene: 6. The germline CDR1 and CDR2 sequences are MNHNS and SASEGT. The CDR3 extends over 15 amino acids. The CDR3 spells CASSESGTEYNEQFF. The CDR3 DNA sequence: TGTGCCAGCAGTGAGTCCGGGACAGAGTACAATGAGCAGTTCTTC.

CDR3 sequence reads: CASNRGRMGAFF. CDR3 sequence (DNA): TGTGCCAGCAACCGAGGGCGTATGGGAGCTTTCTTT. The V gene is TRBV12-3 or TRBV12-4, the J gene TRBJ1-1; D unresolved. CDR3 length: 12 residues. Trimming pared 7 bases from V and 10 bases from J, leaving 16 bases between.

The chain uses TRBV5-6 and TRBJ1-1, with TRBD1 matching over 8 bases. The CDR3 totals 14 residues. V lost 4 bases to trimming and J lost 5 bases; unmatched junction nucleotides: 7. The germline gives CDR1 SGHDT, CDR2 YYEEEE. The chain's CDR3 is CASSARQGWTEAFF. CDR3 DNA sequence: TGTGCCAGCAGCGCACGACAGGGGTGGACTGAAGCTTTCTTT.

The rearrangement uses TRBV7-2 and TRBJ2-1; perhaps TRBD2 as D (5 bases). The CDR3 consists of 13 residues. Trimming removed 7 bases at V and 3 bases at J, with 10 bases between. Germline V gene data show CDR1 as SGHTA and CDR2 as FQGNSA. CDR3 in amino acids: CASIKTNYNEQFF. DNA of the CDR3: TGTGCCAGCATCAAGACTAACTACAATGAGCAGTTCTTC.

This clone has a single count. The J gene is TRBJ2-2, the V gene TRBV15, with D tentatively TRBD1 (6 bases). V was pared by 2 bases and J by 2 bases, with 18 bases between. CDR1 is LNHNV, CDR2 YYDKDF, per germline (reference sequence). The CDR3 is made up of 18 amino acids. Written as DNA, the CDR3 is TGTGCCACCAGCAGATCCGTGCTGACAGGCGCTAACACCGGGGAGCTGTTTTTT. Translation: CATSRSVLTGANTGELFF.

V usage is TRBV28 and J usage is TRBJ2-3; D unresolved. V shed 8 bases and J shed 2 bases, with 8 bases lying between them. CDR1 is MDHEN, CDR2 SYDVKM, per germline. The CDR3 spans 12 residues. The CDR3 bases are TGTGCCAGCCGGTCGCACACAGATACGCAGTATTTT. This translates into CASRSHTDTQYF.

The V gene is TRBV2, the J gene TRBJ2-1, with 7 bases matching TRBD1. The CDR3 loop spans 14 amino acids. The germline gives CDR1 SNHLY, CDR2 FYNNEI. Trimming at V came to 6 bases and at J to 2 bases, leaving 4 bases not matched to a gene. The CDR3 sequence is CASSLQGPYNEQFF. The DNA of the CDR3 is TGTGCCAGCAGCCTACAGGGGCCCTACAATGAGCAGTTCTTC.

This sequence joins TRBV5-1 and TRBJ1-1; TRBD1 might be the D (6 bases). This CDR3 contains 13 residues. Germline V lookup: CDR1 SGHRS, CDR2 YFSETQ. Trimming removed 3 bases from V and 2 bases from J, with 8 bases in between. This CDR3 is CASSSDSNTEAFF. The CDR3 DNA sequence: TGCGCCAGCAGCTCGGACAGTAACACTGAAGCTTTCTTT.

This chain connects TRBV11-2 to TRBJ1-5, with D tentatively TRBD1 (6 bases). CDR3 size: 13 residues. V lost 6 bases to trimming and J lost 4 bases, with 10 bases between them. Germline CDR1 is SGHAT and CDR2 is FQNNGV. The CDR3 loop reads CASSFQGNQPQHF. The CDR3 coding sequence is TGTGCCAGCAGTTTTCAGGGGAATCAGCCCCAGCATTTT.

In this sample, this clone turned up a few times. The chain carries TRBV30 and TRBJ1-1; 9 bases are shared with TRBD1. CDR1 is GTSNPN, CDR2 SVGIG, per germline (reference sequence). V lost 4 bases, J lost 0 bases, and 3 bases stayed unmatched. The CDR3 is 14 amino acids. CDR3 sequence: CAWKGDRVNTEAFF. The CDR3 bases are TGTGCCTGGAAGGGGGACAGGGTGAACACTGAAGCTTTCTTT.

The chain uses TRBV5-1 and TRBJ1-1, with 8 bases matching TRBD1. The CDR3 totals 14 residues. The germline gives CDR1 SGHRS, CDR2 YFSETQ. V shed 6 bases and J 3 bases; nucleotides not matched to a gene: 7. DNA for the CDR3: TGCGCCAGCACCCAGGGGGCTCGGGACACTGAAGCTTTCTTT. Translated, it gives CASTQGARDTEAFF.

This chain uses TRBV6-5 with TRBJ2-3; the D gene is possibly TRBD1 (5 bases). Germline V gene sequence: CDR1 MNHEY, CDR2 SVGAGI. V lost 6 bases, J lost 1 base, and 11 bases lay in between. The CDR3 totals 14 residues. This CDR3 is CASRQAQGTDTQYF. In DNA form, the CDR3 reads TGTGCCAGCAGACAGGCACAGGGCACAGATACGCAGTATTTT.

The chain employs TRBV6-5 and TRBJ2-5; D gene uncertain. The V gene's germline CDR1 is MNHEY and CDR2 SVGAGI. With 6 bases removed from V and 5 bases from J, the gap between germline ends came to 10 bases. This CDR3 has 12 residues. CDR3 nucleotide sequence: TGTGCCAGCAGGGTCATCGGGGAGACCCAGTACTTC. Its translation is CASRVIGETQYF.

J is TRBJ2-3 and V is TRBV11-3; 11 nucleotides agree with TRBD2. V lost 5 bases and J lost 9; bases outside the gene matches: 10. The CDR3 contains 15 residues. Germline CDR1 reads SGHNT; CDR2 reads YENEEA. This CDR3 is CASSVGLAGGQTQYF. In nucleotides, the CDR3 is TGTGCCAGCAGCGTAGGGCTAGCGGGAGGACAGACGCAGTATTTT.

CDR3 nucleotide sequence: TGTGCCAGCTCCCTGATCCTCCTAGCGGGTGGCTACAATGAGCAGTTCTTC. Amino acid sequence: CASSLILLAGGYNEQFF. V is TRBV18 and J is TRBJ2-1; 8 bases match TRBD2. The CDR3 loop spans 17 amino acids. The germline V gene encodes CDR1 KGHSH and CDR2 LQKENI. With 6 bases clipped from V and 3 bases from J, the junction kept 13 bases outside the gene matches.

The chain carries TRBV18 and TRBJ2-3; D is unresolved. Trimming cost V 3 bases and J 4 bases, with 5 bases left between them. CDR1 KGHSH and CDR2 LQKENI come from the germline V gene. The CDR3 is 12 residues long. The CDR3 nucleotides read TGTGCCAGCTCACCTCGGGCAGATACGCAGTATTTT. Translating gives CASSPRADTQYF.

The table lists this clone with a count of one. The chain links TRBV19 to TRBJ2-3, with D uncertain. The CDR3 covers 14 residues. Trimming shortened V by 3 bases and J by 4 bases, and 11 bases separated the two germline ends. Germline CDR1 is LNHDA and CDR2 is SQIVND (reference sequence). The CDR3 protein is CASSMGLDSDTQYF. Written as DNA, the CDR3 is TGTGCCAGTAGTATGGGTCTCGACTCAGATACGCAGTATTTT.